Given below is one T cell receptor (beta chain) in context. The sample is drawn from a study of OX40 agonist ivuxolimab in advanced cancers. For the study at large: A diagnosis of hepatocellular carcinoma, melanoma, renal cell or head and neck cancer was present in dose-escalation patients.

At baseline, cycle 4 day 1, and cycle 7 day 1, blood was sampled. Profiled with immunoSEQ multiplex PCR; TCRdb holds only in-frame clones, not every one. This table holds some 40,000 clones, 65% to 80% found once. This specimen consisted of CD4+ or CD8+ T cells sorted from blood, obtained in a trial of the OX40 agonist ivuxolimab. The sequence derives from an adult with an advanced solid tumor such as melanoma, head and neck, liver or kidney cancer.

The CDR3 spells CASSLDRLRTGELFF. CDR3 nucleotides: TGTGCCAGCAGTCTGGACAGGCTGCGCACCGGGGAGCTGTTTTTT. This chain connects TRBV28 to TRBJ2-2, with 7 bases lining up with TRBD1. The CDR3 covers 15 residues. The J segment lost 4 bases and the V segment lost 5 bases, leaving 7 bases of the junction unmatched. CDR1 and CDR2 (germline): MDHEN, SYDVKM.